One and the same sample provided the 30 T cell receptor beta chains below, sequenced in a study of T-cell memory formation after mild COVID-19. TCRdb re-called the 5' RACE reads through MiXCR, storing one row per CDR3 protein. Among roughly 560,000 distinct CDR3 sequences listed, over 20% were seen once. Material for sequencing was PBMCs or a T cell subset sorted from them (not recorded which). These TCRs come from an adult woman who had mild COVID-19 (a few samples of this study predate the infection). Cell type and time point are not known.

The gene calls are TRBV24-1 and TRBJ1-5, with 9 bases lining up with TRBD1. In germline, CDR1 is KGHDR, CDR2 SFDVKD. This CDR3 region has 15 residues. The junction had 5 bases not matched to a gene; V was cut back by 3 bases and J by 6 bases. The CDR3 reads CATSDTGGRFQPQHF. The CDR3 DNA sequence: TGTGCCACCAGTGATACAGGGGGCCGTTTTCAGCCCCAGCATTTT.

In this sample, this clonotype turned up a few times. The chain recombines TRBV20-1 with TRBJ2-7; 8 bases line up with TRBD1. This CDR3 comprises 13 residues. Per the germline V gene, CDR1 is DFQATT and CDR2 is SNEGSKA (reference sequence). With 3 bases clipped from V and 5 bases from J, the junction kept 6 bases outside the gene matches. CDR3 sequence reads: CSASGQGGNEQYF. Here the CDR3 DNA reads TGCAGTGCTAGTGGACAGGGTGGGAACGAGCAGTACTTC.

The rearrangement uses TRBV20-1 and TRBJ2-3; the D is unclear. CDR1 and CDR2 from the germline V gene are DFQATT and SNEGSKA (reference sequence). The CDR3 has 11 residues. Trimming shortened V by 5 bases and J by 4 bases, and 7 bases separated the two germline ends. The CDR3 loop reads CSARLADTQYF. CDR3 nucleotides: TGCAGTGCTCGGTTGGCAGATACGCAGTATTTT.

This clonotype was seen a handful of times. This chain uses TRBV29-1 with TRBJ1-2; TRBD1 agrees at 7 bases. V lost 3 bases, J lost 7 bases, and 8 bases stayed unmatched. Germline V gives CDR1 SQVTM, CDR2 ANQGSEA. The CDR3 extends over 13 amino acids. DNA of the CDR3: TGCAGCGTTGATTTCCAGGGGGGATCTGGCTACACCTTC. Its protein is CSVDFQGGSGYTF.

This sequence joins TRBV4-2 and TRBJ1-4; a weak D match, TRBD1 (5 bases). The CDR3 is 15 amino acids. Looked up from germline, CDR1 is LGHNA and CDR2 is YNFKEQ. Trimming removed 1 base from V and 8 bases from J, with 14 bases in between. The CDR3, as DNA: TGTGCCAGCAGCCAAGGTGCAGGGATGGACGAAAAACTGTTTTTT. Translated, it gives CASSQGAGMDEKLFF.

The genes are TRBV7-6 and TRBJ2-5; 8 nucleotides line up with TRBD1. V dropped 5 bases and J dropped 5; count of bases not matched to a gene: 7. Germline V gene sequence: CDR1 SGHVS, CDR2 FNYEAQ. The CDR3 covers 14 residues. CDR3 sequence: CASSPPTGVETQYF. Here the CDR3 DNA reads TGTGCCAGCAGCCCCCCGACAGGGGTTGAGACCCAGTACTTC.

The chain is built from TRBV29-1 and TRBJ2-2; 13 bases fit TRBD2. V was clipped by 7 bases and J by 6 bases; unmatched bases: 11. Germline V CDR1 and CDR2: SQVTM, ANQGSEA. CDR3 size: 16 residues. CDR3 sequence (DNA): TGCAGCGCCCGGGGACTAGCGGGAATAGGGGCCGGGGAGCTGTTTTTT. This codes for CSARGLAGIGAGELFF.

The CDR3 here is CAWTQGGFENSPLHF. The CDR3 DNA reads TGTGCCTGGACACAGGGCGGGTTCGAGAATTCACCCCTCCACTTT. The chain couples TRBV30 to TRBJ1-6, with D possibly matching TRBD1 (6 bases). The germline V and J ends were trimmed by 4 bases and 7 bases, with 17 bases remaining between them. Germline V gives CDR1 GTSNPN, CDR2 SVGIG (reference sequence). This CDR3 has 15 residues.

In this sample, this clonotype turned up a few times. CDR3 region: CASSRGLAGETDTQYF. CDR3 nucleotides: TGCGCCAGCAGCAGGGGACTAGCGGGGGAGACAGATACGCAGTATTTT. The chain has TRBV5-1 and TRBJ2-3; 14 bases map to TRBD2. The CDR3 totals 16 residues. Germline-derived CDR1 and CDR2 are SGHRS and YFSETQ. V gave up 4 bases and J gave up 3 bases; unmatched junction bases: 4.

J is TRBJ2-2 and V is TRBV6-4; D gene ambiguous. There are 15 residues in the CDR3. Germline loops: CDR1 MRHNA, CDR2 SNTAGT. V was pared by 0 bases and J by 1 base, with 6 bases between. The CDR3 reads CASSDSYRNTGELFF. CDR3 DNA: TGTGCCAGCAGTGACTCTTACAGGAACACCGGGGAGCTGTTTTTT.

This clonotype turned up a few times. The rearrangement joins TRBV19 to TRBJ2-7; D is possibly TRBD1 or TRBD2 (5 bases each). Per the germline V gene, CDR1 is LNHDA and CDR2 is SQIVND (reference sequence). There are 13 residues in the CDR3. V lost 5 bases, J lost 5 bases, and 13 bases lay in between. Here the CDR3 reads CASSLGARDEQYF. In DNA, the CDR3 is TGTGCCAGTAGTCTAGGGGCGCGGGACGAGCAGTACTTC.

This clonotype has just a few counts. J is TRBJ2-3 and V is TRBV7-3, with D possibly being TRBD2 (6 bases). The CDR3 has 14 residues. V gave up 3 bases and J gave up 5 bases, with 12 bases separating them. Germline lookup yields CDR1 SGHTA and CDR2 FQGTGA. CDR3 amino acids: CASSLGGTGDTQYF. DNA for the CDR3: TGTGCCAGCAGCTTGGGGGGAACGGGAGATACGCAGTATTTT.

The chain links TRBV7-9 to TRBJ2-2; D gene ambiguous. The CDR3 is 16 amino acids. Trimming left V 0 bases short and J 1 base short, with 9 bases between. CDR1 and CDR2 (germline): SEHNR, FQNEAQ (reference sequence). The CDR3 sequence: CASSLATGLNTGELFF. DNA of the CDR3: TGTGCCAGCAGCTTAGCGACGGGCCTGAACACCGGGGAGCTGTTTTTT.

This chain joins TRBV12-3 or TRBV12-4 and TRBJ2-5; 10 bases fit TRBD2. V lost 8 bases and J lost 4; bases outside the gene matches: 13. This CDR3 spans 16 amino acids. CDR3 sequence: CASSGRVLAGGETQYF. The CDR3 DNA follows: TGTGCCAGCTCGGGCAGGGTTTTAGCGGGGGGAGAGACCCAGTACTTC.

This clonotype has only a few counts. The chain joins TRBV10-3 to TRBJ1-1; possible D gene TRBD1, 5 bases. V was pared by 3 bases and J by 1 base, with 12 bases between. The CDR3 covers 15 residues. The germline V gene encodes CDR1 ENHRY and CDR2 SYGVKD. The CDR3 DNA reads TGTGCCATCAGTGATTTCCCAGGGTGGAACACTGAAGCTTTCTTT. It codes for CAISDFPGWNTEAFF.

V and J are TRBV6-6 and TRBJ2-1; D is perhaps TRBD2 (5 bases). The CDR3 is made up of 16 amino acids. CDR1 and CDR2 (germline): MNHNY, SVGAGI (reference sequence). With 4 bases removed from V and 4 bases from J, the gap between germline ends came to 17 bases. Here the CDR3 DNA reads TGTGCCAGCAGTTCCCTCTACACCGGCGGGTACAATGAGCAGTTCTTC. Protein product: CASSSLYTGGYNEQFF.

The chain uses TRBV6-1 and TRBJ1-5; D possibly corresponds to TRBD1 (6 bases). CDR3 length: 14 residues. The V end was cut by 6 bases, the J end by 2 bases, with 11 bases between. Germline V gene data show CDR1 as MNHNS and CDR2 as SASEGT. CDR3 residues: CASRTAGGNQPQHF. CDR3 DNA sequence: TGTGCCAGCAGGACGGCAGGGGGCAATCAGCCCCAGCATTTT.

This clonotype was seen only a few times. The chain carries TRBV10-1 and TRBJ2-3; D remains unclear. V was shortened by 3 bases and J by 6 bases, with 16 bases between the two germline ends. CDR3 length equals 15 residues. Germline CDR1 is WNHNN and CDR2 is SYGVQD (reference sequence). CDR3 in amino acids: CASSDPGPVGDTQYF. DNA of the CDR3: TGCGCCAGCAGTGACCCCGGGCCGGTGGGGGATACGCAGTATTTT.

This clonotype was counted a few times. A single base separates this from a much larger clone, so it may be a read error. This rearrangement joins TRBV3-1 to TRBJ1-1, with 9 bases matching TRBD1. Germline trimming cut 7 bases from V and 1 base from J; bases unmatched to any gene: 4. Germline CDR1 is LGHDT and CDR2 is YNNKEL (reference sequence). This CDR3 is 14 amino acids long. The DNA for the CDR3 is TGTGCCAGCATGGACAGGGGAAGGAACACTGAAGCTTTCTTT. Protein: CASMDRGRNTEAFF.

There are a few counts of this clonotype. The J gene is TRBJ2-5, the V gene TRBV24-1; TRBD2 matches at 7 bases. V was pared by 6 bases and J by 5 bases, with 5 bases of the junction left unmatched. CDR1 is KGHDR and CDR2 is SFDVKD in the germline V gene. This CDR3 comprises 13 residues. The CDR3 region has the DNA TGTGCCACCAGTAGTATCGGGAGGGAGACCCAGTACTTC. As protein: CATSSIGRETQYF.

CDR3 nucleotide sequence: TGCAGCGTTGAACGGCAGGGAGACTATGGCTACACCTTC. The encoded protein is CSVERQGDYGYTF. The chain links TRBV29-1 to TRBJ1-2; the D gene is possibly TRBD1 (5 bases). With 2 bases removed from V and 3 bases from J, the gap between germline ends came to 10 bases. In germline, CDR1 is SQVTM, CDR2 ANQGSEA. This CDR3 spans 13 amino acids.

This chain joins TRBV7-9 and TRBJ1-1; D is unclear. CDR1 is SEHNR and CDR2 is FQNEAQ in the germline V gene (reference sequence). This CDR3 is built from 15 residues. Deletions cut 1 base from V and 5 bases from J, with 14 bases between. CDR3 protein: CASSLEPTYGTEAFF. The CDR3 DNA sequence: TGTGCCAGCAGCTTAGAACCCACTTATGGGACTGAAGCTTTCTTT.

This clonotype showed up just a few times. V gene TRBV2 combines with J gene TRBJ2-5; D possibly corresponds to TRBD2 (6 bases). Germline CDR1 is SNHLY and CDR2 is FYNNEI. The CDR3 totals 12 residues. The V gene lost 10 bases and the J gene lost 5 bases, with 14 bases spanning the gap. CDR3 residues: CANRLETETQYF. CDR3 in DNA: TGTGCCAACCGACTAGAAACGGAGACCCAGTACTTC. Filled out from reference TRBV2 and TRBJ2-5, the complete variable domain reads EPEVTQTPSHQVTQMGQEVILRCVPISNHLYFYWYRQILGQKVEFLVSFYNNEISEKSEIFDDQFSVERPDGSNFTLKIRSTKLEDSAMYFCANRLETETQYFGPGTRLLVL.

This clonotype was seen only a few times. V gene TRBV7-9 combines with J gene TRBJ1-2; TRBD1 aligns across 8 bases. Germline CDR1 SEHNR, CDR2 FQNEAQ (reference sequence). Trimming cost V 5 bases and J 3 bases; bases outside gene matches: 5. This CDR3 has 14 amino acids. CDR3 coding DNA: TGTGCCAGCAGCGCGACAGGGGTTCACTATGGCTACACCTTC. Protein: CASSATGVHYGYTF. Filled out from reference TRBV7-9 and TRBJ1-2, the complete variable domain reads DTGVSQNPRHKITKRGQNVTFRCDPISEHNRLYWYRQTLGQGPEFLTYFQNEAQLEKSRLLSDRFSAERPKGSFSTLEIQRTEQGDSAMYLCASSATGVHYGYTFGSGTRLTVV.

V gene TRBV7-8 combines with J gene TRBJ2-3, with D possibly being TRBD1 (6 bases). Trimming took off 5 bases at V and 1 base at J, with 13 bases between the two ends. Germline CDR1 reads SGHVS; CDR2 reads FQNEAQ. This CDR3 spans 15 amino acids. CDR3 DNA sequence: TGTGCCAGCAGCCCACGACACAGGGGCACAGATACGCAGTATTTT. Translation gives CASSPRHRGTDTQYF.

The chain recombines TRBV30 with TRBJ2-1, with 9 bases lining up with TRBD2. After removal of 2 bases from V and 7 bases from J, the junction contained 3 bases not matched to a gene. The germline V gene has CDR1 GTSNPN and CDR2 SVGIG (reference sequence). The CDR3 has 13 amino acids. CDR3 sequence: CAWSRLAGNEQFF. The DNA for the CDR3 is TGTGCCTGGAGTAGGCTAGCGGGGAATGAGCAGTTCTTC.

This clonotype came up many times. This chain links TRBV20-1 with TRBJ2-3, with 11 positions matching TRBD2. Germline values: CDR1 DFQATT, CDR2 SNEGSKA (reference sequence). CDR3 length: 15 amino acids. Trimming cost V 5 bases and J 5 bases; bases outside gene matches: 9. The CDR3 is CSAPTSGSFGDTQYF. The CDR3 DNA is TGCAGTGCTCCTACTAGCGGGAGTTTTGGAGATACGCAGTATTTT.

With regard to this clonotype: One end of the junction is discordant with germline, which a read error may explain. The CDR3 here is CASSQAVRTRNTEAFF. CDR3 in DNA: TGTGCCAGCAGCCAAGCCGTGAGGACAAGGAACACTGAGGCTTTCTTT. The V gene is TRBV3-1, the J gene TRBJ1-1; perhaps TRBD1 as D (5 bases). The CDR3 loop spans 16 amino acids. Per germline, CDR1 LGHDT and CDR2 YNNKEL (reference sequence).

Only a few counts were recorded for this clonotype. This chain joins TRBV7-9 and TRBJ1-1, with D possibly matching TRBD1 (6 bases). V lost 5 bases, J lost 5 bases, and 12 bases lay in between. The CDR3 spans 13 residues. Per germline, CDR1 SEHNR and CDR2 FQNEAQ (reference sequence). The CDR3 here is CASSPEGGTEAFF. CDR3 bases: TGTGCCAGCAGCCCGGAGGGGGGAACTGAAGCTTTCTTT.

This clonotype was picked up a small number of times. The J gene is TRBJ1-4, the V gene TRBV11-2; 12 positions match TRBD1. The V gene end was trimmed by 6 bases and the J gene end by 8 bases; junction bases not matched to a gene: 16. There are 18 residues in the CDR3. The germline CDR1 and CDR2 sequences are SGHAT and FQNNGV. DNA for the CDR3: TGTGCCAGCAGTCCTACTCCGGGACAGGGGGCAGTAGAAGAAAAACTGTTTTTT. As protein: CASSPTPGQGAVEEKLFF.